These 14 T cell receptor beta chains originate from one sample sequenced in a study of cytomegalovirus exposure and HLA in healthy donors. Vbeta (60) and Jbeta (13) primers were used in the PCR. Sequenced by immunoSEQ multiplex PCR; TCRdb stores in-frame clones only, minus some. The sample carries about 98,000 clones, about 74% recorded once. Sequenced sample: PBMCs. These TCRs come from a male donor in good health and CMV-seronegative.

The chain recombines TRBV28 with TRBJ1-1; possibly TRBD1 for D (6 bases). Germline V gene sequence: CDR1 MDHEN, CDR2 SYDVKM. V shed 6 bases and J shed 7 bases, with 15 bases lying between them. This CDR3 has 13 amino acids. The CDR3 loop reads CASRPTGKDEAFF. For the CDR3, the DNA is TGTGCCAGCAGGCCAACAGGGAAAGATGAAGCTTTCTTT.

V and J are TRBV6-6 and TRBJ2-3, with TRBD1 matching 9 bases. V lost 5 bases and J lost 3; bases outside the gene matches: 3. The CDR3 sequence is 14 residues long. CDR1 is MNHNY, CDR2 SVGAGI, per germline (reference sequence). CDR3 protein: CASSPDRGTDTQYF. In DNA, the CDR3 is TGTGCCAGCAGTCCGGACAGGGGAACAGATACGCAGTATTTT.

The chain is built from TRBV6-6 and TRBJ2-1, with TRBD2 as a possible D gene (6 bases). CDR3 size: 14 residues. With 6 bases removed from V and 2 bases from J, the gap between germline ends came to 11 bases. In germline, CDR1 is MNHNY, CDR2 SVGAGI (reference sequence). The CDR3 loop reads CASRLGGTYNEQFF. CDR3 DNA sequence: TGTGCCAGCAGACTCGGGGGAACCTACAATGAGCAGTTCTTC.

J is TRBJ1-1 and V is TRBV6-6, with 9 bases fitting TRBD1. In germline, CDR1 is MNHNY, CDR2 SVGAGI (reference sequence). With V trimmed by 7 bases and J by 7 bases, 7 bases remained unmatched. This CDR3 region has 13 residues. CDR3 sequence: CASTTSTGGEAFF. Written as DNA, the CDR3 is TGTGCCAGCACCACGTCGACAGGGGGTGAAGCTTTCTTT.

This chain links TRBV6-6 with TRBJ2-1; 11 bases agree with TRBD2. The CDR3 loop spans 16 amino acids. The V gene end was trimmed by 0 bases and the J gene end by 3 bases; junction bases not matched to a gene: 1. CDR1 is MNHNY and CDR2 is SVGAGI in the germline V gene (reference sequence). The CDR3 nucleotides are TGTGCCAGCAGTTACTCACTAGCGGGAGTCTACAATGAGCAGTTCTTC. Protein product: CASSYSLAGVYNEQFF.

The genes are TRBV27 and TRBJ2-7; D gene ambiguous. This CDR3 is built from 14 residues. With 2 bases removed from V and 7 bases from J, the gap between germline ends came to 15 bases. The germline gives CDR1 MNHEY, CDR2 SMNVEV (reference sequence). The CDR3 loop is CASSLSTAPREQYF. The CDR3 DNA follows: TGTGCCAGCAGTTTAAGTACAGCCCCTCGGGAGCAGTACTTC.

J is TRBJ1-2 and V is TRBV30, with D hard to call. Germline CDR1 GTSNPN, CDR2 SVGIG (reference sequence). The CDR3 contains 10 residues. V shed 5 bases and J shed 7 bases, with 8 bases lying between them. CDR3 sequence reads: CAWGSGGYTF. The CDR3 nucleotides read TGTGCCTGGGGCAGTGGTGGCTACACCTTC.

The chain combines TRBV27 with TRBJ2-7, with 15 bases that match TRBD2. The CDR3 runs to 17 residues. Germline V lookup: CDR1 MNHEY, CDR2 SMNVEV (reference sequence). After removal of 4 bases from V and 9 bases from J, the junction contained 13 bases not matched to a gene. The chain's CDR3 is CASSSGTSGRSGGGQYF. The DNA for the CDR3 is TGTGCCAGCAGTTCGGGGACTAGCGGGAGGTCCGGGGGCGGGCAGTACTTC.

The chain combines TRBV29-1 with TRBJ1-1, with 7 bases fitting TRBD1. Germline CDR1 and CDR2: SQVTM and ANQGSEA. The V segment lost 4 bases and the J segment 6 bases; nucleotides outside the gene matches: 11. The CDR3 length is 14 residues. The CDR3 region is CSVAATGFVSEAFF. CDR3 nucleotide sequence: TGCAGCGTTGCGGCGACAGGGTTCGTTTCTGAAGCTTTCTTT.

The chain combines TRBV6-5 with TRBJ2-1; 10 nucleotides align to TRBD2. The V gene's germline CDR1 is MNHEY and CDR2 SVGAGI. The trim removed 2 bases at V and 7 bases at J, leaving 8 bases unmatched. The CDR3 is 16 amino acids. CDR3 loop: CASSYLPAGGLNEQFF. Written as DNA, the CDR3 is TGTGCCAGCAGTTACCTGCCAGCGGGAGGGTTGAATGAGCAGTTCTTC.

The chain recombines TRBV9 with TRBJ2-1, with TRBD2 matching 9 bases. After removal of 0 bases from V and 3 bases from J, the junction contained 4 bases not matched to a gene. This CDR3 has 16 amino acids. Germline V gene data show CDR1 as SGDLS and CDR2 as YYNGEE. CDR3 DNA sequence: TGTGCCAGCAGCGTAGATCTAGCGGGACTCTACAATGAGCAGTTCTTC. It specifies CASSVDLAGLYNEQFF.

This clone was seen once. This sequence joins TRBV27 and TRBJ2-1; 11 nucleotides align to TRBD2. The CDR3 length is 15 residues. Unmatched junction bases numbered 3, after V lost 4 bases and J lost 4 bases. Per the germline V gene, CDR1 is MNHEY and CDR2 is SMNVEV (reference sequence). The chain's CDR3 is CASSSGTSGYNEQFF. CDR3 DNA sequence: TGTGCCAGCAGTTCGGGGACTAGCGGTTACAATGAGCAGTTCTTC.

The chain carries TRBV7-2 and TRBJ2-5; D might be TRBD2 (6 bases). The CDR3 contains 15 residues. Germline CDR1 SGHTA, CDR2 FQGNSA. Deletions cut 0 bases from V and 5 bases from J, with 13 bases between. DNA of the CDR3: TGTGCCAGCAGCTTAGCTCGGACTGGGGGGGAGACCCAGTACTTC. Translated: CASSLARTGGETQYF.

The rearrangement joins TRBV5-4 to TRBJ2-5, with D unclear. Germline CDR1 SGHNT, CDR2 YYREEE (reference sequence). The ends were cut back, 3 bases at V and 9 bases at J, with 12 bases in the middle. The CDR3 sequence is 12 residues long. The chain's CDR3 is CASSWQRSAQYF. CDR3 DNA sequence: TGTGCCAGCAGCTGGCAACGATCAGCCCAGTACTTC. Looking up the rest from reference TRBV5-4 and TRBJ2-5 gives the full variable domain: ETGVTQSPTHLIKTRGQQVTLRCSSQSGHNTVSWYQQALGQGPQFIFQYYREEENGRGNFPPRFSGLQFPNYSSELNVNALELDDSALYLCASSWQRSAQYFGPGTRLLVL.